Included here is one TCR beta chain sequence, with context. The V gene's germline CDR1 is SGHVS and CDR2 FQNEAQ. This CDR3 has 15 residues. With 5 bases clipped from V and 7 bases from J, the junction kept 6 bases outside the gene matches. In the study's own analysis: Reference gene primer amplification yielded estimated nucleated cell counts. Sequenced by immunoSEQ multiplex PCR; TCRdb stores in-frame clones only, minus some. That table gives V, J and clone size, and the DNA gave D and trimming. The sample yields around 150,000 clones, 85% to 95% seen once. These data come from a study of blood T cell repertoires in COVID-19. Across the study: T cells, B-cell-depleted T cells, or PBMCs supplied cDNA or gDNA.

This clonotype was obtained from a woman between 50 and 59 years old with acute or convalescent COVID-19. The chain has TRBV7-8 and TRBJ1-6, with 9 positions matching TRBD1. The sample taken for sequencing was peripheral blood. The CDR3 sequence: CASSPGTGWNSPLHF. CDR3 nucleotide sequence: TGTGCCAGCAGCCCCGGGACAGGGTGGAATTCACCCCTCCACTTT.